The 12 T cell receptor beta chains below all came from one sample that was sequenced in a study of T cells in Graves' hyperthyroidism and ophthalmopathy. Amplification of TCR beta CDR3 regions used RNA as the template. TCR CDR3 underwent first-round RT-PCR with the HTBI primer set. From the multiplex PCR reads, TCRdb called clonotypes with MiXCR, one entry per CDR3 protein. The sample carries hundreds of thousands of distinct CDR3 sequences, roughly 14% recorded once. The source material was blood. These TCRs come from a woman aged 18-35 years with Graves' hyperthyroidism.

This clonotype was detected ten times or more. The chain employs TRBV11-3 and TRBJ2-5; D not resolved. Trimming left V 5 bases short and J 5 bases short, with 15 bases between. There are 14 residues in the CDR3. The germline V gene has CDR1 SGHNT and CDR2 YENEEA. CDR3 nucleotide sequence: TGTGCCAGCAGCCCACCGAGAGATCGGGAGACCCAGTACTTC. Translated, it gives CASSPPRDRETQYF.

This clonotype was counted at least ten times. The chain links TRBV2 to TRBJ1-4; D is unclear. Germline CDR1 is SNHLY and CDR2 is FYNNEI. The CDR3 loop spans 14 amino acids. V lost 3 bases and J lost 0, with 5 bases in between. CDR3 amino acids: CASSDRSTNEKLFF. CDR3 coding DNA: TGTGCCAGCAGTGACAGGTCAACTAATGAAAAACTGTTTTTT.

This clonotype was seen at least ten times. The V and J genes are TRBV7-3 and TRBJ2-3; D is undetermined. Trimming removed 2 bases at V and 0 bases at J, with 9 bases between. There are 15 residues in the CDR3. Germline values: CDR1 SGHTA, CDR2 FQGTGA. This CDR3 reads CASSLSRVSTDTQYF. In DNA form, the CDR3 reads TGTGCCAGCAGCTTATCCCGAGTTAGCACAGATACGCAGTATTTT.

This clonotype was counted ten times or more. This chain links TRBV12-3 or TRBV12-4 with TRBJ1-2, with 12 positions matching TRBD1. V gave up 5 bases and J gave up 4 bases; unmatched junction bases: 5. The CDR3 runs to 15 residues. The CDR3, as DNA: TGTGCCAGCAGTCTCGGGACAGGGGGCCCCTATGGCTACACCTTC. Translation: CASSLGTGGPYGYTF.

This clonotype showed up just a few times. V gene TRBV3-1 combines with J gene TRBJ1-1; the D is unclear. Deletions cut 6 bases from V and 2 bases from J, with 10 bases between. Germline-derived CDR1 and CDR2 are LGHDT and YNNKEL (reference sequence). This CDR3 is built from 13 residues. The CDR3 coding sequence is TGTGCCAGCAGTGAGGCCGGCAACACTGAAGCTTTCTTT. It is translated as CASSEAGNTEAFF.

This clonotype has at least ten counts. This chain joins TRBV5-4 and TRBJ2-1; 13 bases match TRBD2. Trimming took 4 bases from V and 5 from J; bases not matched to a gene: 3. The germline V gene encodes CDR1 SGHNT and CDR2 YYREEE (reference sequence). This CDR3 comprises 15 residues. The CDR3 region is CASSTGLAGDNEQFF. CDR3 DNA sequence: TGTGCCAGCAGCACAGGACTAGCGGGGGACAATGAGCAGTTCTTC.

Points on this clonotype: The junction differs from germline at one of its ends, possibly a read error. CDR3 in amino acids: CASGSGGAGELLF. CDR3 sequence (DNA): TGTGCCAGCGGGTCGGGCGGGGCCGGGGAGCTGCTTTTT. The chain combines TRBV6-1 with TRBJ2-2; D is perhaps TRBD2 (6 bases). There are 13 residues in the CDR3. Germline V gives CDR1 MNHNS, CDR2 SASEGT.

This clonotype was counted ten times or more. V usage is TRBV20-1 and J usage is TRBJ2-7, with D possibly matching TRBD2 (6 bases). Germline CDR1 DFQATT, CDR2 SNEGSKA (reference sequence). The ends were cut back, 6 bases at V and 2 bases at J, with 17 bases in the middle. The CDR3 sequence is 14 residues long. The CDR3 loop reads CSAVPGGLPYEQYF. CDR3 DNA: TGCAGTGCCGTCCCCGGGGGTTTGCCCTACGAGCAGTACTTC.

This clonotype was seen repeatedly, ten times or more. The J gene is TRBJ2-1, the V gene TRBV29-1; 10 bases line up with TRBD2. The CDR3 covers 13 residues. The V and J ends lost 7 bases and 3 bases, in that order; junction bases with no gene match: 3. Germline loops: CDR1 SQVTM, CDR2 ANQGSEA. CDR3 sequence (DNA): TGCAGCGGCAGCGGGGGGGGCTACAATGAGCAGTTCTTC. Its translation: CSGSGGGYNEQFF.

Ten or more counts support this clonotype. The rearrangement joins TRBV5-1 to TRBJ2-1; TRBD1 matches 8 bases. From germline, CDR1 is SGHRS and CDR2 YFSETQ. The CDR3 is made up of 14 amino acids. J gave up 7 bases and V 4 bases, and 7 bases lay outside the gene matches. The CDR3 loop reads CASSNRRTGNEQFF. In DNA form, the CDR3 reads TGCGCCAGCAGCAACCGACGGACAGGGAATGAGCAGTTCTTC.

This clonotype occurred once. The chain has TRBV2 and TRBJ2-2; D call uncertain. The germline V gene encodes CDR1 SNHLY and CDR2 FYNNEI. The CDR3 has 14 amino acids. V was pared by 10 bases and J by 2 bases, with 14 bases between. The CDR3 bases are TGTGCCACTAGGAGTAAGGATAACACCGGGGAGCTGTTTTTT. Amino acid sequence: CATRSKDNTGELFF.

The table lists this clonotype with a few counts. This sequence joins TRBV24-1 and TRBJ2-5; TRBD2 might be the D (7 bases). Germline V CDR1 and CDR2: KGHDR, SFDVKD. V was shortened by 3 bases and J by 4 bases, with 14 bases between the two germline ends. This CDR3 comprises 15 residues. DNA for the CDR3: TGTGCCACCAGTGATACGGCAGGGGAGGGAGAGACCCAGTACTTC. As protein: CATSDTAGEGETQYF.